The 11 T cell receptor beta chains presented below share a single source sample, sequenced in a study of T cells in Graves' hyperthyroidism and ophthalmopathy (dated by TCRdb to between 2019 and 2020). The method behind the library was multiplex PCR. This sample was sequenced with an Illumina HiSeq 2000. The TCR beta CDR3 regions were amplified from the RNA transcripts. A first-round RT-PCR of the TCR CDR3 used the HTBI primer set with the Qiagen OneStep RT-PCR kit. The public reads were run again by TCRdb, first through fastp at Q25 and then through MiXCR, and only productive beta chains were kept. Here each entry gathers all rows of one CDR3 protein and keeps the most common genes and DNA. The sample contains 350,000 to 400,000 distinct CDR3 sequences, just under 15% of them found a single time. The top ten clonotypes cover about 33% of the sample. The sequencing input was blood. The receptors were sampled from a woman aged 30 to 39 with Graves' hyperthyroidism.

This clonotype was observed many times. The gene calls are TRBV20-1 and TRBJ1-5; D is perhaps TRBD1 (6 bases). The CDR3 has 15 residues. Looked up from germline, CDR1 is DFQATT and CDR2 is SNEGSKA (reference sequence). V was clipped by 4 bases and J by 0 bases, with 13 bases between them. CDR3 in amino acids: CSANVQGYSNQPQHF. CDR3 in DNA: TGCAGTGCTAATGTACAGGGATATAGCAATCAGCCCCAGCATTTT.

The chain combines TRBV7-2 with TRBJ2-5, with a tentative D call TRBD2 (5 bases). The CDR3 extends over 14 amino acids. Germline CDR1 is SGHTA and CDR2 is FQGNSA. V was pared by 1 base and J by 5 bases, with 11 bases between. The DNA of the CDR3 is TGTGCCAGCAGCTTAGACCCGCGAGGGGAGACCCAGTACTTC. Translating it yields CASSLDPRGETQYF.

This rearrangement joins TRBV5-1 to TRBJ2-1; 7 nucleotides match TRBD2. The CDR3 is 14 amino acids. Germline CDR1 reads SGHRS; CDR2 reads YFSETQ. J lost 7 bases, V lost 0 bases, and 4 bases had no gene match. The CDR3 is CASSLETSLNEQFF. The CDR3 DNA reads TGCGCCAGCAGCTTGGAGACTAGCTTAAATGAGCAGTTCTTC.

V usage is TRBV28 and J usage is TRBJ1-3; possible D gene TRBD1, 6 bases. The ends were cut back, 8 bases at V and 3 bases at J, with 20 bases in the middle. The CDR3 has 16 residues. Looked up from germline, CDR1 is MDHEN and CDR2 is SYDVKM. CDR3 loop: CASFKGGVLDGNTIYF. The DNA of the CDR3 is TGTGCCAGCTTCAAGGGGGGGGTATTGGATGGAAACACCATATATTTT.

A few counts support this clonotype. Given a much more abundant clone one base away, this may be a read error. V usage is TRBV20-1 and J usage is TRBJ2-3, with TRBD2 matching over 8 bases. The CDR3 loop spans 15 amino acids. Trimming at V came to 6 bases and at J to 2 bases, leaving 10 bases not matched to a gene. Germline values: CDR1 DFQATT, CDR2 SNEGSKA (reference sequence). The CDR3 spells CSAHPGLVTTDTQYF. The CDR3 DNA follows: TGCAGTGCGCACCCGGGACTAGTGACCACAGATACGCAGTATTTT.

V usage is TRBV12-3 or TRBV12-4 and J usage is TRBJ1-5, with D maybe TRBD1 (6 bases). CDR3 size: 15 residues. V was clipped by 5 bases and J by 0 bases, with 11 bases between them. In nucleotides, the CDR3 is TGTGCCAGCAGTCCCGGACAGAATAGCAATCAGCCCCAGCATTTT. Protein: CASSPGQNSNQPQHF.

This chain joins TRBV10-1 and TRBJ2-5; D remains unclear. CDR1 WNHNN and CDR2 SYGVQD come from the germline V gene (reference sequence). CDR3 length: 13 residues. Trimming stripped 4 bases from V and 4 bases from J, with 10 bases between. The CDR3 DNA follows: TGCGCCAGCAGTGTGGCCTCAGGAGAGACCCAGTACTTC. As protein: CASSVASGETQYF.

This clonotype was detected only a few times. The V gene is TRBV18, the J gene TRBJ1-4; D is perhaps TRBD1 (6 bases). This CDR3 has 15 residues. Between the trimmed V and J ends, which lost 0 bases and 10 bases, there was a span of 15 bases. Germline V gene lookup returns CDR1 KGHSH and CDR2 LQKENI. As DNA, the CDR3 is TGTGCCAGCTCACCACCCTATCACAGGGAAGTAAAACTGTTTTTT. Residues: CASSPPYHREVKLFF.

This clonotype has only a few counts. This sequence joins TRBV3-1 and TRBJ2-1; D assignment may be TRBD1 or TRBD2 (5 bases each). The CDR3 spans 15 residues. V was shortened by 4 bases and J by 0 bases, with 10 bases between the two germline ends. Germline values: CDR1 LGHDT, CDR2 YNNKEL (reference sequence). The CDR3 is CASSPGTDSYNEQFF. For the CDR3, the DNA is TGTGCCAGCAGCCCCGGGACCGACTCCTACAATGAGCAGTTCTTC.

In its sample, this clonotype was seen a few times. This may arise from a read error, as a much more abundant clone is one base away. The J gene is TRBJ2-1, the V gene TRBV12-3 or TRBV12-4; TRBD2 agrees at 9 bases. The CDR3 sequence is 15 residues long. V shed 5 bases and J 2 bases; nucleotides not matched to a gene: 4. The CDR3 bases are TGTGCCAGCAGTCCCGGACTAGCGACCTACAATGAGCAGTTCTTC. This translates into CASSPGLATYNEQFF.

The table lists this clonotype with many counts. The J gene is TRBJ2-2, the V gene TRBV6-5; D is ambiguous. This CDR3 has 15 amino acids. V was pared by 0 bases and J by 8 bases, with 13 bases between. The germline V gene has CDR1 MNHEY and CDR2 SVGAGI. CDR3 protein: CASSYSWGMIGELFF. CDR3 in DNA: TGTGCCAGCAGTTACTCCTGGGGAATGATTGGGGAGCTGTTTTTT.